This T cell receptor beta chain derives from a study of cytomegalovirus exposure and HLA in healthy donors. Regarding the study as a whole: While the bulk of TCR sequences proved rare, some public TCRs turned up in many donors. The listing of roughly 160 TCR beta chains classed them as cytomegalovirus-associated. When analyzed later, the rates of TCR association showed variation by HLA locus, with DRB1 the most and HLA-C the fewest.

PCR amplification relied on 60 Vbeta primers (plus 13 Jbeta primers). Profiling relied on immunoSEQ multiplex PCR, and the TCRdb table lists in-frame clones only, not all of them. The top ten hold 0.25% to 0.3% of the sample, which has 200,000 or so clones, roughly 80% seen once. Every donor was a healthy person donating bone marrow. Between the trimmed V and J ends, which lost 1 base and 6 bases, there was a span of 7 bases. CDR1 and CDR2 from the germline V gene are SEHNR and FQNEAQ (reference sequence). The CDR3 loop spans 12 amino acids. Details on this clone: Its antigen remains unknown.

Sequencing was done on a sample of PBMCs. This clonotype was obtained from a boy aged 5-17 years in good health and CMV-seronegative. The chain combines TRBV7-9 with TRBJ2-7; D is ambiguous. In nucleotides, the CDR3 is TGTGCCAGCAGCTTAGGTAGCCCCGAGCAGTACTTC. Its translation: CASSLGSPEQYF. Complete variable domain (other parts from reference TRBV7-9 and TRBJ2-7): DTGVSQNPRHKITKRGQNVTFRCDPISEHNRLYWYRQTLGQGPEFLTYFQNEAQLEKSRLLSDRFSAERPKGSFSTLEIQRTEQGDSAMYLCASSLGSPEQYFGPGTRLTVT.